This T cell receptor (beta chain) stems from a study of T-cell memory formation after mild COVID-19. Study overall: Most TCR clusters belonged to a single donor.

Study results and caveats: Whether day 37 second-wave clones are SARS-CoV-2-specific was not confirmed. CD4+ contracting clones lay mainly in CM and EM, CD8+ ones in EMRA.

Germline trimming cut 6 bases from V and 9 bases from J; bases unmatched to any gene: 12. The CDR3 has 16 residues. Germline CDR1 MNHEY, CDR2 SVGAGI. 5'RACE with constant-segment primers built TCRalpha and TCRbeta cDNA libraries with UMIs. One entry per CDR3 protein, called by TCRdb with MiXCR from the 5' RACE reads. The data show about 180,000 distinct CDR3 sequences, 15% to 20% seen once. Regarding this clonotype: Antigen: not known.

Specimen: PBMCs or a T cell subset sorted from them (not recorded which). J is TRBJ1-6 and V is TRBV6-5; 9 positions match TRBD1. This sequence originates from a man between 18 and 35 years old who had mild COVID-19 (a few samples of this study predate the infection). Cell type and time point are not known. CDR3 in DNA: TGTGCCAGCAGCCCGGGGGACAGGGCATCAGGTTCACCCCTCCACTTT. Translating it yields CASSPGDRASGSPLHF.